This TCR beta chain was obtained from a study of T cell changes during pregnancy in multiple sclerosis. The repertoire was sequenced with immunoSEQ multiplex PCR; TCRdb's copy has only in-frame clones and lacks some. The table lists around 50,000 clones, around nine tenths of them singletons. The clonotype comes from a human donor whose cells served as feeder cells for cultures in a pregnancy study. Sequencing was carried out using peripheral blood from another person, used as feeder cells.

The CDR3 is CASSLPGQRSNYGYTF. In DNA, the CDR3 is TGTGCCAGCAGCTTGCCGGGACAGCGCTCTAACTATGGCTACACCTTC. This chain connects TRBV5-6 to TRBJ1-2; 7 positions match TRBD1. Losses at the gene ends were 1 base for V and 0 bases for J; bases not matched to a gene: 6. Germline CDR1 reads SGHDT; CDR2 reads YYEEEE. The CDR3 is made up of 16 amino acids.